This T cell receptor beta chain originates from a study of T-cell reconstitution after alpha-beta-depleted transplantation in children. The junction had 23 bases not matched to a gene; V was cut back by 3 bases and J by 2 bases. Germline CDR1 and CDR2: DFQATT and SNEGSKA (reference sequence). The CDR3 is 21 amino acids. During its preparation, the TCRbeta library received unique molecular identifiers. A single record per CDR3 protein comes from TCRdb applying MiXCR to the PCR reads. The sample comprises about 420,000 distinct CDR3 sequences, 15% to 20% of which are singletons, and around 30% rests with the top ten.

Sequences were derived from PBMCs, mostly from graft donor cells, sampled 360 days after TCRalphabeta/CD19-depleted stem cell transplant. The chain combines TRBV20-1 with TRBJ2-1, with 9 positions matching TRBD1. This TCR was recovered from a boy younger than two who had a stem cell transplant for Wiskott-Aldrich syndrome, so the T cells may come from the graft donor. CDR3 nucleotide sequence: TGCAGTGCTAGGTCCCCCCCGGGACAGGGAGGTTCGGTTACTACCTACAATGAGCAGTTCTTC. Amino acid sequence: CSARSPPGQGGSVTTYNEQFF.